This T cell receptor beta chain is from a study of human T cells and chemical hapten exposure. TCRdb itself ran the RACE reads through MiXCR, one entry per CDR3 protein. The repertoire holds 84,000 or so distinct CDR3 sequences, with roughly a tenth as singletons. The sample holds a few counts of this clonotype. Its antigen is not identified. Germline lookup yields CDR1 GTSNPN and CDR2 SVGIG (reference sequence). This CDR3 is built from 14 residues. V gave up 1 base and J gave up 5 bases; unmatched junction bases: 0. Time point given: patch test 1, 2 weeks after DPC sensitization. Sample treatment: therapeutic diphenylcyclopropenone sensitization with weekly scalp DPC. Ahead of applying each patch test, blood was sampled. Broader study findings: Sensitizing to DPC left TCRs with a frequency above 1 in 1000 unaltered.

This rearrangement joins TRBV30 to TRBJ2-7; 15 positions match TRBD2. The clonotype originates from a man in his forties with alopecia areata. Some clones in this sample may be carry-over from other donors' samples. The sequencing here drew on whole blood, taken in connection with sensitization to the hapten diphenylcyclopropenone (DPC). The CDR3 spells CAWSGTSGRDEQYF. As DNA, the CDR3 is TGTGCCTGGAGTGGGACTAGCGGGAGGGACGAGCAGTACTTC. The whole variable domain, remainder taken from reference TRBV30 and TRBJ2-7, is SQTIHQWPATLVQPVGSPLSLECTVEGTSNPNLYWYRQAAGRGLQLLFYSVGIGQISSEVPQNLSASRPQDRQFILSSKKLLLSDSGFYLCAWSGTSGRDEQYFGPGTRLTVT.